The 8 T cell receptor beta chains below were found in one sample sequenced in a study of shared clonotypes between healthy human individuals. Clones were sequenced by immunoSEQ multiplex PCR, and TCRdb holds only the in-frame ones, with some missing. The sample holds about 320,000 clones, around 86% seen once. The sequencing sample was made of memory CD8+ T cells sorted from blood. Stated subset: CD45RO+ cells pooled with CCR7-negative TemRA cells. The receptors were sampled from a man in his late teens or twenties in good health.

This clone has a count of ten or more. The chain's CDR3 is CASSYAQGASDTQYF. CDR3 nucleotide sequence: TGTGCCAGCAGTTATGCTCAGGGGGCGTCAGATACGCAGTATTTT. The V gene is TRBV6-5, the J gene TRBJ2-3, with 8 bases identical to TRBD1. CDR1 is MNHEY, CDR2 SVGAGI, per germline. V dropped 3 bases and J dropped 4; count of bases not matched to a gene: 6. The CDR3 runs to 15 residues.

The gene calls are TRBV9 and TRBJ1-4; maybe TRBD1 (5 bases). Germline-derived CDR1 and CDR2 are SGDLS and YYNGEE. The CDR3 contains 17 residues. The V and J ends lost 6 bases and 5 bases respectively, with 23 bases between them. The CDR3 sequence: CASTLQGRLGGNEKLFF. In nucleotides, the CDR3 is TGTGCCAGCACTCTCCAGGGAAGGCTAGGAGGGAATGAAAAACTGTTTTTT.

This clone came up once. V usage is TRBV7-8 and J usage is TRBJ1-2, with 8 bases lining up with TRBD1. This CDR3 comprises 16 residues. J lost 6 bases, V lost 5 bases, and 14 bases had no gene match. Germline CDR1 and CDR2: SGHVS and FQNEAQ. The CDR3 reads CASSPSTTGGGDGYTF. Written as DNA, the CDR3 is TGTGCCAGCAGCCCTAGCACCACAGGGGGTGGGGATGGCTACACCTTC.

The genes are TRBV4-1 and TRBJ2-6; D unclear. Germline values: CDR1 MGHRA, CDR2 YSYEKL. V was shortened by 0 bases and J by 0 bases, with 9 bases between the two germline ends. The CDR3 consists of 17 residues. In DNA form, the CDR3 reads TGCGCCAGCAGCCAAGAAGGTCCATTCTCTGGGGCCAACGTCCTGACTTTC. It encodes CASSQEGPFSGANVLTF.

The chain recombines TRBV5-1 with TRBJ2-1; the match to TRBD1 covers 7 bases. Germline V gene sequence: CDR1 SGHRS, CDR2 YFSETQ. CDR3 length: 15 amino acids. The junction had 6 bases not matched to a gene; V was cut back by 1 base and J by 5 bases. CDR3 loop: CASSLTGQGDNEQFF. CDR3 nucleotides: TGCGCCAGCAGCTTGACGGGTCAGGGGGACAATGAGCAGTTCTTC.

This clone was recorded once. In DNA form, the CDR3 reads TGTGCCTGGAGGATACTAGCGGGAGCGTCTGAGCAGTTCTTC. Translation gives CAWRILAGASEQFF. The chain joins TRBV30 to TRBJ2-1, with 11 positions matching TRBD2. The CDR3 is 14 amino acids. Trimming cost V 3 bases and J 9 bases; bases outside gene matches: 7. Germline CDR1 and CDR2: GTSNPN and SVGIG (reference sequence). The entire variable domain, with the rest obtained from reference TRBV30 and TRBJ2-1, is as follows: SQTIHQWPATLVQPVGSPLSLECTVEGTSNPNLYWYRQAAGRGLQLLFYSVGIGQISSEVPQNLSASRPQDRQFILSSKKLLLSDSGFYLCAWRILAGASEQFFGPGTRLTVL.

This clone was picked up one time. This sequence joins TRBV2 and TRBJ2-7; D remains unclear. With 9 bases removed from V and 1 base from J, the gap between germline ends came to 13 bases. This CDR3 comprises 13 residues. CDR1 and CDR2 (germline): SNHLY, FYNNEI. The CDR3 DNA sequence: TGTGCCAGAAGAAAGCGATCGTCCTACGAGCAGTACTTC. Translation gives CARRKRSSYEQYF.

V is TRBV27 and J is TRBJ1-5, with unresolved D. V lost 5 bases, J lost 2 bases, and 7 bases lay in between. Germline-derived CDR1 and CDR2 are MNHEY and SMNVEV (reference sequence). This CDR3 contains 13 residues. The CDR3 DNA sequence: TGTGCCAGCAGTGAGTGGGGCAATCAGCCCCAGCATTTT. This encodes CASSEWGNQPQHF.